A selection of T cell receptor beta chains follows, all from one sample in a study of blood T cell repertoires in COVID-19. Using immunoSEQ multiplex PCR, the repertoire was profiled, and TCRdb retains in-frame clones only, with some absent. The sample holds about 300,000 clones; approximately 84% are singletons and the top ten take more than 1.4%. The sequenced sample consisted of peripheral blood. The receptors were sampled from a human donor with COVID-19, enrolled during active disease. The donor label of this sample is uncertain. The CDR3 runs from the conserved cysteine through the conserved F or W. The order of the fields is V gene, CDR3 length, CDR3 protein.

V gene: TRBV3-1/TRBV3-2
CDR3 length: 15
CDR3 protein: CASSHRLAGSYEQYF

V gene: TRBV9
CDR3 length: 14
CDR3 protein: CASSVSLVSYEQYF

V gene: TRBV27
CDR3 length: 14
CDR3 protein: CASSLGQGTDTQYF

V gene: TRBV10-3
CDR3 length: 15
CDR3 protein: CAISESTAGKNIQYF

V gene: TRBV2
CDR3 length: 15
CDR3 protein: CASSPGQVVNTEAFF

V gene: TRBV9
CDR3 length: 14
CDR3 protein: CASSNPSGANVLTF

V gene: TRBV11-2
CDR3 length: 13
CDR3 protein: CASSFGGQLEAFF

V gene: TRBV7-9
CDR3 length: 13
CDR3 protein: CASSLGLADTQYF

V gene: TRBV6-5
CDR3 length: 15
CDR3 protein: CASSYRQGNFLEQYF

V gene: TRBV11-2
CDR3 length: 13
CDR3 protein: CASSFPLDTEAFF

V gene: TRBV28
CDR3 length: 13
CDR3 protein: CASSSPSEETQYF

V gene: TRBV9
CDR3 length: 16
CDR3 protein: CASSLLGLAAQETQYF

V gene: TRBV27
CDR3 length: 14
CDR3 protein: CASSFGRGNQPQHF

V gene: TRBV2
CDR3 length: 14
CDR3 protein: CASSEAVGGTEAFF

V gene: TRBV7-3
CDR3 length: 14
CDR3 protein: CASSLTGRGDEQFF

V gene: TRBV2
CDR3 length: 11
CDR3 protein: CASSSSYEQYF

V gene: TRBV2
CDR3 length: 11
CDR3 protein: CASSQYGEGFF

V gene: TRBV19
CDR3 length: 13
CDR3 protein: CASSLTGSSPLHF

V gene: TRBV5-8
CDR3 length: 18
CDR3 protein: CASSAGTSADPTQETQYF

V gene: TRBV18
CDR3 length: 14
CDR3 protein: CASSPSGRYNEQYF

V gene: TRBV7-2
CDR3 length: 15
CDR3 protein: CASSTTGTGQETQYF

V gene: TRBV21-1
CDR3 length: 18
CDR3 protein: CARPGTGSSKARDTEAFF

V gene: TRBV11-2
CDR3 length: 13
CDR3 protein: CASSLDREETQYF

V gene: TRBV9
CDR3 length: 16
CDR3 protein: CASSAPGGDSYNEQFF

V gene: TRBV30
CDR3 length: 13
CDR3 protein: CAWSWASNYGYTF

V gene: TRBV2
CDR3 length: 15
CDR3 protein: CASSESASSYNEQFF

V gene: TRBV7-2
CDR3 length: 14
CDR3 protein: CASSLVHSNQPQHF

V gene: TRBV25-1
CDR3 length: 13
CDR3 protein: CASSAPGLGGQYF

V gene: TRBV11-3
CDR3 length: 13
CDR3 protein: CASSPSGSYEQYF

V gene: TRBV28
CDR3 length: 16
CDR3 protein: CASSFPAGVSHNEQFF

V gene: TRBV7-9
CDR3 length: 15
CDR3 protein: CASSLHHRGQNGYTF